This is a list of T cell receptor beta chains from one sample in a study of shared clonotypes between healthy human individuals. Assay used: immunoSEQ multiplex PCR; TCRdb lists only in-frame clones, some missing. In the table there are around 2.5 million clones, roughly 93% of which are singletons. What was sequenced was naive CD4+ T cells from PBMCs. These receptors came from a young man in good health. Some clones in this sample may be carry-over from other donors' samples. Both conserved end residues are part of each CDR3. A D gene is named only where the DNA matches it firmly. Expanded clones are given a class, and other clones once, few, many or no size at all.

cdr3_length j_call clone_size d_call v_call cdr3_aa cdr3_nt
14 TRBJ2-7 NA TRBD2 TRBV28 CASSQAGGEYEQYF TGTGCCAGCTCCCAGGCGGGGGGCGAGTACGAGCAGTACTTC
13 TRBJ2-7 NA TRBD2 TRBV11-3 CASRVAGAYEQYF TGTGCCAGCCGGGTAGCGGGAGCCTACGAGCAGTACTTC
15 TRBJ2-4 NA NA TRBV2 CASRAGGFTKNIQYF TGTGCCAGCAGGGCCGGGGGCTTTACCAAAAACATTCAGTACTTC
15 TRBJ1-1 NA TRBD1 TRBV2 CASSPGQGSGLIAFF TGTGCCAGCAGCCCTGGACAGGGGTCGGGCTTAATAGCTTTCTTT
14 TRBJ1-2 NA NA TRBV15 CATSRDRQGYGYTF TGTGCCACCAGCAGAGATCGGCAGGGCTATGGCTACACCTTC
13 TRBJ2-7 once NA TRBV2 CASSDFRAGEQYF TGTGCCAGCAGTGATTTCCGGGCGGGGGAGCAGTACTTC
14 TRBJ2-1 NA NA TRBV30 CAWSEHSGYNEQFF TGTGCCTGGAGTGAGCACTCGGGGTACAATGAGCAGTTCTTC
13 TRBJ1-3 once NA TRBV30 CAWDSISGNTIYF TGTGCCTGGGACAGCATCTCTGGAAACACCATATATTTT
15 TRBJ1-2 NA TRBD1 TRBV6-5 CASSPGTGYDHGYTF TGTGCCAGCAGTCCTGGGACAGGGTACGATCATGGCTACACCTTC
15 TRBJ2-7 NA NA TRBV2 CASSEATAYSYEQYF TGTGCCAGCAGTGAAGCGACAGCATACTCCTACGAGCAGTACTTC
13 TRBJ1-2 NA NA TRBV30 CAWSVSRGYGYTF TGTGCCTGGAGTGTAAGCAGGGGCTATGGCTACACCTTC
19 TRBJ1-4 NA NA TRBV11-2 CASSLVEPRRGRVGEKLFF TGTGCCAGCAGCTTAGTTGAGCCCCGACGGGGGAGGGTAGGGGAAAAACTGTTTTTT
14 TRBJ2-2 NA TRBD1 TRBV5-1 CASSSTGGSGELFF TGCGCCAGCAGCTCTACAGGGGGTAGCGGGGAGCTGTTTTTT
14 TRBJ2-3 NA NA TRBV6-5 CASRRGRGADTQYF TGTGCCAGCAGACGAGGGAGAGGGGCAGATACGCAGTATTTT
14 TRBJ1-1 NA NA TRBV30 CAWGRGGSSREAFF TGTGCCTGGGGACGGGGCGGGTCGTCCCGTGAAGCTTTCTTT
13 TRBJ2-7 NA NA TRBV28 CASSRPTGNEQYF TGTGCCAGCAGTCGTCCTACAGGGAACGAGCAGTACTTC
16 TRBJ2-7 NA NA TRBV11-2 CASSLVGLQGYYEQYF TGTGCCAGCAGCTTAGTGGGCCTACAGGGATACTACGAGCAGTACTTC
16 TRBJ2-1 NA TRBD2 TRBV7-3 CASSPWTSGRISEQFF TGTGCCAGCAGCCCTTGGACTAGCGGGAGAATAAGTGAGCAGTTCTTC
13 TRBJ2-7 NA NA TRBV2 CASSEARAGKTYF TGTGCCAGCAGTGAAGCAAGGGCAGGGAAGACGTACTTC
13 TRBJ1-5 once NA TRBV19 CASSIRVNQPQHF TGTGCCAGTAGTATTAGAGTTAATCAGCCCCAGCATTTT
14 TRBJ1-1 NA NA TRBV15 CATSRAPRPVYAFF TGTGCCACCAGCAGGGCCCCTCGGCCAGTATATGCTTTCTTT
14 TRBJ2-7 NA NA TRBV2 CASSPGGTAASQHF TGTGCCAGCAGTCCGGGGGGGACAGCTGCCTCTCAGCACTTC
15 TRBJ1-1 NA NA TRBV29-1 CSVAYRGRGSTEAFF TGCAGCGTTGCATATCGGGGGCGCGGGAGCACTGAAGCTTTCTTT
14 TRBJ1-5 few TRBD1 TRBV5-1 CASSSGDRDQPQHF TGCGCCAGCAGCTCGGGGGACAGGGATCAGCCCCAGCATTTT
14 TRBJ1-4 NA TRBD1 TRBV6-1 CASSFQGANEKLFF TGTGCCAGCAGTTTCCAGGGGGCTAATGAAAAACTGTTTTTT
14 TRBJ1-1 NA NA TRBV11-2 CASSLDRVYAEAFF TGTGCCAGCAGCTTAGACAGGGTCTACGCTGAAGCTTTCTTT
13 TRBJ1-1 NA NA TRBV6-5 CASSSRRGFEAFF TGTGCCAGCAGTTCCCGCCGGGGGTTTGAAGCTTTCTTT
12 TRBJ2-7 NA NA TRBV27 CASSLSGVEQYF TGTGCCAGCAGTTTATCTGGGGTCGAGCAGTACTTC
14 TRBJ1-2 NA NA TRBV28 CASSPPGRVYGYTF TGTGCCAGCAGTCCCCCCGGCCGAGTATATGGCTACACCTTC
16 TRBJ2-1 NA TRBD1 TRBV7-3 CASSSPRGRGLNEQFF TGTGCCAGCAGCTCACCTCGTGGCAGGGGGCTGAACGAGCAGTTCTTC
14 TRBJ2-5 NA NA TRBV27 CASRQGRGQETQYF TGTGCCAGCCGGCAGGGGAGAGGCCAAGAGACCCAGTACTTC
15 TRBJ1-2 NA TRBD1 TRBV19 CASSSFGTEPYGYTF TGTGCCAGTAGTAGTTTCGGGACAGAACCCTATGGCTACACCTTC
15 TRBJ2-5 NA TRBD1 TRBV6-5 CASSYSPGGRETQYF TGTGCCAGCAGTTACTCGCCAGGGGGTCGCGAGACCCAGTACTTC
15 TRBJ2-1 NA NA TRBV5-1 CASSLARSSYNEQFF TGCGCCAGCAGCTTGGCCAGGAGCTCCTACAATGAGCAGTTCTTC
16 TRBJ2-7 NA TRBD2 TRBV4-3 CASSQDRPSGYYEQYF TGCGCCAGCAGCCAAGATCGCCCTAGCGGCTACTACGAGCAGTACTTC
14 TRBJ2-7 NA NA TRBV7-3 CASSLGQGSGEQYF TGTGCCAGCAGCTTAGGGCAGGGAAGTGGCGAGCAGTACTTC
13 TRBJ2-7 few TRBD2 TRBV5-1 CASSFGSGSEQYF TGCGCCAGCAGCTTCGGCAGCGGGAGCGAGCAGTACTTC
16 TRBJ2-1 NA NA TRBV5-4 CASSLGGGATYNEQFF TGTGCCAGCAGCTTGGGAGGCGGAGCAACCTACAATGAGCAGTTCTTC
11 TRBJ1-1 few NA TRBV10-3 CAIQERAEAFF TGTGCCATCCAAGAGCGGGCTGAAGCTTTCTTT
13 TRBJ2-1 NA TRBD2 TRBV12-5 CASGKREAGEQFF TGTGCTAGTGGAAAGCGGGAGGCGGGTGAGCAGTTCTTC
14 TRBJ1-1 NA TRBD1 TRBV2 CASSGQGSNTEAFF TGTGCCAGCAGTGGACAGGGGTCTAACACTGAAGCTTTCTTT
15 TRBJ1-1 NA NA TRBV6-5 CASRSRRGGETEAFF TGTGCCAGCAGATCTCGCCGGGGGGGAGAGACTGAAGCTTTCTTT
16 TRBJ2-7 NA TRBD1 TRBV28 CASSFQRLGTAYEQYF TGTGCCAGCAGTTTCCAACGACTCGGGACAGCCTACGAGCAGTACTTC
15 TRBJ2-7 NA TRBD1 TRBV10-3 CAIITSPGQGGEQYF TGTGCCATCATTACATCCCCGGGACAGGGAGGTGAGCAGTACTTC
12 TRBJ1-6 NA NA TRBV28 CASQGNHSPLHF TGTGCCAGCCAGGGGAATCATTCACCCCTCCACTTT
14 TRBJ1-1 NA NA TRBV5-1 CASSPTLMNTEAFF TGCGCCAGCAGCCCCACCCTCATGAACACTGAAGCTTTCTTT
13 TRBJ1-2 NA NA TRBV6-5 CASRRAEGRGYTF TGTGCCAGTCGAAGGGCAGAGGGCCGGGGCTACACCTTC
13 TRBJ1-1 NA NA TRBV6-5 CASSSRGVAQAFF TGTGCCAGCAGTAGCCGTGGAGTGGCACAAGCTTTCTTT
14 TRBJ2-7 NA NA TRBV5-4 CASSYVTSSYEQYF TGTGCCAGCAGCTATGTGACATCGTCTTACGAGCAGTACTTC
15 TRBJ2-1 NA TRBD1 TRBV7-2 CASPRDRGAYNEQFF TGTGCCAGCCCCCGGGACAGGGGAGCCTACAATGAGCAGTTCTTC
12 TRBJ1-1 NA NA TRBV2 CASSGPNTEAFF TGTGCCAGCAGTGGCCCGAACACTGAAGCTTTCTTT
16 TRBJ2-5 NA NA TRBV4-1 CASSQDRRSPQETQYF TGCGCCAGCAGCCAAGATAGGCGTTCACCACAAGAGACCCAGTACTTC
16 TRBJ1-6 NA NA TRBV30 CAWSPPGSSYNSPLHF TGTGCCTGGAGTCCTCCGGGGAGCTCCTATAATTCACCCCTCCACTTT
14 TRBJ2-1 NA NA TRBV5-1 CASSLGQVNNEQFF TGCGCCAGCAGCTTGGGGCAGGTGAACAATGAGCAGTTCTTC
13 TRBJ2-7 NA NA TRBV6-6 CASSYGGTYEQYF TGTGCCAGCAGTTATGGCGGAACCTACGAGCAGTACTTC
13 TRBJ2-7 NA NA TRBV10-3 CAASRDSSYEQYF TGTGCCGCGTCCCGTGACAGCTCCTACGAGCAGTACTTC
15 TRBJ2-3 NA TRBD1 TRBV5-4 CASSQKTGDGDTQYF TGTGCCAGCAGCCAAAAGACAGGGGATGGAGATACGCAGTATTTT
11 TRBJ2-5 once TRBD2 TRBV2 CASSESSGGYF TGTGCCAGCAGTGAAAGTAGCGGGGGGTACTTC
16 TRBJ2-7 NA TRBD1 TRBV5-1 CASSWGQPTMNYEQYF TGCGCCAGCAGCTGGGGACAGCCGACTATGAACTACGAGCAGTACTTC